These T cell receptor beta chains were read from a single sample in a study of shared clonotypes between healthy human individuals. The data were produced by immunoSEQ multiplex PCR, yet TCRdb's version contains in-frame clones alone and is incomplete. The table has roughly 570,000 clones, 98% seen once. The sequencing input was naive CD8+ T cells sorted from blood. These receptors came from a man aged 25 to 40 in good health. CDR3s include the opening cysteine and the closing phenylalanine or tryptophan. The D gene is left open where the match is weak. The size of a clone is reported for some rows only, either as once, few or many, or as a class for expanded clones.

D gene: NA
clone size: once
J gene: TRBJ2-7
V gene: TRBV27
CDR3 protein: CASSPWDFYEQYF
CDR3 DNA: TGTGCCAGCAGTCCATGGGACTTTTACGAGCAGTACTTC

D gene: NA
clone size: NA
J gene: TRBJ2-3
V gene: TRBV5-8
CDR3 protein: CASRATGLYF
CDR3 DNA: TGTGCCAGCAGGGCAACCGGGCTGTATTTT

D gene: TRBD2
clone size: NA
J gene: TRBJ2-1
V gene: TRBV7-9
CDR3 protein: CASSNSGMLDNEQFF
CDR3 DNA: TGTGCCAGCAGCAATAGCGGGATGTTGGACAATGAGCAGTTCTTC

D gene: TRBD1
clone size: NA
J gene: TRBJ1-5
V gene: TRBV7-8
CDR3 protein: CASREKRHRGSNQPQHF
CDR3 DNA: TGTGCCAGCAGAGAAAAAAGGCACAGGGGTAGCAATCAGCCCCAGCATTTT

D gene: NA
clone size: NA
J gene: TRBJ2-3
V gene: TRBV7-3
CDR3 protein: CASSLGTPPDTQYF
CDR3 DNA: TGTGCCAGCAGCTTGGGGACCCCTCCCGATACGCAGTATTTT

D gene: NA
clone size: NA
J gene: TRBJ2-7
V gene: TRBV2
CDR3 protein: CASSARPGEQYF
CDR3 DNA: TGTGCCAGCAGTGCGCGGCCAGGGGAGCAGTACTTC

D gene: NA
clone size: once
J gene: TRBJ2-2
V gene: TRBV7-9
CDR3 protein: CASSSPSGRFDTGELFF
CDR3 DNA: TGTGCCAGCAGCTCCCCGTCGGGGCGATTTGACACCGGGGAGCTGTTTTTT

D gene: NA
clone size: NA
J gene: TRBJ2-7
V gene: TRBV6-5
CDR3 protein: CASRDLLSYEQYF
CDR3 DNA: TGTGCCAGCAGGGACCTTCTGTCCTACGAGCAGTACTTC

D gene: TRBD1
clone size: NA
J gene: TRBJ2-1
V gene: TRBV10-1
CDR3 protein: CASSGTEYNEQFF
CDR3 DNA: TGCGCCAGCAGCGGGACAGAATACAATGAGCAGTTCTTC

D gene: TRBD2
clone size: NA
J gene: TRBJ2-7
V gene: TRBV5-6
CDR3 protein: CASSSGLAGGYEQYF
CDR3 DNA: TGTGCCAGCAGCTCGGGACTAGCGGGGGGCTACGAGCAGTACTTC

D gene: TRBD1
clone size: NA
J gene: TRBJ2-7
V gene: TRBV5-1
CDR3 protein: CASSLDGTGSYEQYF
CDR3 DNA: TGCGCCAGCAGCTTGGACGGGACAGGCTCCTACGAGCAGTACTTC

D gene: NA
clone size: NA
J gene: TRBJ1-2
V gene: TRBV30
CDR3 protein: CAWSTTGGGYTF
CDR3 DNA: TGTGCCTGGAGTACGACAGGAGGCGGCTACACCTTC

D gene: TRBD1
clone size: NA
J gene: TRBJ1-5
V gene: TRBV7-2
CDR3 protein: CASSSGTGRPGNQPQHF
CDR3 DNA: TGTGCCAGCAGCTCCGGGACAGGGCGCCCCGGCAATCAGCCCCAGCATTTT

D gene: TRBD1
clone size: NA
J gene: TRBJ2-2
V gene: TRBV4-1
CDR3 protein: CASSQGGTGYTGELFF
CDR3 DNA: TGCGCCAGCAGCCAAGGGGGGACAGGGTACACCGGGGAGCTGTTTTTT

D gene: NA
clone size: once
J gene: TRBJ1-2
V gene: TRBV9
CDR3 protein: CASSEPGNYGYTF
CDR3 DNA: TGTGCCAGCAGTGAGCCAGGGAACTATGGCTACACCTTC

D gene: NA
clone size: NA
J gene: TRBJ2-1
V gene: TRBV28
CDR3 protein: CASSWGYNEQFF
CDR3 DNA: TGTGCCAGCAGTTGGGGCTACAATGAGCAGTTCTTC

D gene: TRBD1
clone size: NA
J gene: TRBJ2-1
V gene: TRBV25-1
CDR3 protein: CASSDPGGAVNEQFF
CDR3 DNA: TGTGCCAGCAGTGACCCAGGGGGCGCCGTCAATGAGCAGTTCTTC

D gene: NA
clone size: NA
J gene: TRBJ2-3
V gene: TRBV28
CDR3 protein: CASEGDTQYF
CDR3 DNA: TGTGCCAGCGAGGGGGATACGCAGTATTTT

D gene: NA
clone size: NA
J gene: TRBJ2-7
V gene: TRBV27
CDR3 protein: CASSFRDGAYEQYF
CDR3 DNA: TGTGCCAGCAGTTTCCGGGACGGAGCCTACGAGCAGTACTTC

D gene: TRBD2
clone size: NA
J gene: TRBJ2-7
V gene: TRBV27
CDR3 protein: CASALSGRAEEQYF
CDR3 DNA: TGTGCCAGCGCCCTGAGCGGGAGGGCCGAAGAGCAGTACTTC

D gene: TRBD2
clone size: NA
J gene: TRBJ2-6
V gene: TRBV5-1
CDR3 protein: CASSMGLASSGANVLTF
CDR3 DNA: TGCGCCAGCAGCATGGGACTAGCGAGCTCTGGGGCCAACGTCCTGACTTTC

D gene: NA
clone size: few
J gene: TRBJ2-2
V gene: TRBV6-6
CDR3 protein: CASSYAGELFF
CDR3 DNA: TGTGCCAGCAGTTACGCCGGGGAGCTGTTTTTT

D gene: TRBD2
clone size: NA
J gene: TRBJ2-3
V gene: TRBV12-5
CDR3 protein: CASAAGTISTDTQYF
CDR3 DNA: TGTGCTAGTGCCGCCGGGACTATAAGCACAGATACGCAGTATTTT

D gene: NA
clone size: NA
J gene: TRBJ1-4
V gene: TRBV11-1
CDR3 protein: CASSLGRRPGELFF
CDR3 DNA: TGTGCCAGCAGCTTAGGACGGCGGCCCGGGGAACTGTTTTTT

D gene: NA
clone size: NA
J gene: TRBJ2-7
V gene: TRBV15
CDR3 protein: CATSRDSGGDEQYF
CDR3 DNA: TGTGCCACCAGCAGAGATTCCGGGGGAGACGAGCAGTACTTC

D gene: NA
clone size: NA
J gene: TRBJ2-3
V gene: TRBV9
CDR3 protein: CASSISSREDTQYF
CDR3 DNA: TGTGCCAGCAGCATATCTTCGAGGGAAGATACGCAGTATTTT

D gene: NA
clone size: NA
J gene: TRBJ2-7
V gene: TRBV4-3
CDR3 protein: CASSDGYEQYF
CDR3 DNA: TGCGCCAGCAGCGACGGATACGAGCAGTACTTC

D gene: TRBD2
clone size: NA
J gene: TRBJ2-1
V gene: TRBV4-1
CDR3 protein: CASSHSGLAGKFF
CDR3 DNA: TGCGCCAGCAGCCATTCGGGACTAGCGGGGAAGTTCTTC

D gene: TRBD1
clone size: NA
J gene: TRBJ1-1
V gene: TRBV18
CDR3 protein: CASSPRDRVGTEAFF
CDR3 DNA: TGTGCCAGCTCACCGAGGGACAGGGTTGGAACTGAAGCTTTCTTT

D gene: TRBD1
clone size: NA
J gene: TRBJ2-1
V gene: TRBV4-1
CDR3 protein: CASSPDRGSSYNEQFF
CDR3 DNA: TGCGCCAGCAGCCCTGACAGGGGGAGCTCCTACAATGAGCAGTTCTTC

D gene: NA
clone size: NA
J gene: TRBJ2-7
V gene: TRBV23-1
CDR3 protein: CASSHATDFYEQYF
CDR3 DNA: TGCGCCAGCAGTCATGCGACTGATTTCTACGAGCAGTACTTC

D gene: NA
clone size: NA
J gene: TRBJ1-5
V gene: TRBV5-8
CDR3 protein: CASSLLSNQPQHF
CDR3 DNA: TGTGCCAGCAGCTTGCTTAGCAATCAGCCCCAGCATTTT

D gene: NA
clone size: NA
J gene: TRBJ1-5
V gene: TRBV6-1
CDR3 protein: CASSGWTATSGPQHF
CDR3 DNA: TGTGCCAGCAGTGGCTGGACAGCCACATCTGGTCCCCAGCATTTT

D gene: NA
clone size: NA
J gene: TRBJ2-1
V gene: TRBV7-9
CDR3 protein: CASSLENSNEQFF
CDR3 DNA: TGTGCCAGCAGCTTAGAGAATAGCAATGAGCAGTTCTTC

D gene: NA
clone size: few
J gene: TRBJ2-5
V gene: TRBV7-9
CDR3 protein: CASQGVTAQETQYF
CDR3 DNA: TGTGCCAGCCAAGGGGTTACAGCACAAGAGACCCAGTACTTC

D gene: NA
clone size: NA
J gene: TRBJ1-1
V gene: TRBV2
CDR3 protein: CASVRVYAFF
CDR3 DNA: TGTGCCAGCGTCAGGGTGTACGCTTTCTTT

D gene: TRBD1
clone size: NA
J gene: TRBJ2-7
V gene: TRBV13
CDR3 protein: CASSSTGTGDHEQYF
CDR3 DNA: TGTGCCAGCAGCTCAACCGGGACAGGGGACCACGAGCAGTACTTC